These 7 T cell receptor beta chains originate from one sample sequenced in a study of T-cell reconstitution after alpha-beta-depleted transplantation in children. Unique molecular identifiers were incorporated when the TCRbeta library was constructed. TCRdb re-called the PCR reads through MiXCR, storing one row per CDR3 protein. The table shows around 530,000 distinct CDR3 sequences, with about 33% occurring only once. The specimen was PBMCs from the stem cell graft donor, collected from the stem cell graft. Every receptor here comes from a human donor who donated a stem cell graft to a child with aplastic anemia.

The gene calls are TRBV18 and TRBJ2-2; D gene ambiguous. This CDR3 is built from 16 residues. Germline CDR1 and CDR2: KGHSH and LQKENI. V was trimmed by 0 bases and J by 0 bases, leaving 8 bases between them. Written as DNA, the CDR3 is TGTGCCAGCTCACCACCGATGACTTCGAACACCGGGGAGCTGTTTTTT. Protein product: CASSPPMTSNTGELFF. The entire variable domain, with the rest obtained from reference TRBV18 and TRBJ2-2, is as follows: NAGVMQNPRHLVRRRGQEARLRCSPMKGHSHVYWYRQLPEEGLKFMVYLQKENIIDESGMPKERFSAEFPKEGPSILRIQQVVRGDSAAYFCASSPPMTSNTGELFFGEGSRLTVL.

The CDR3 DNA sequence: TGTGCCAGTTTCCGGGACAGAATAAACACTGAAGCTTTCTTT. Amino acid sequence: CASFRDRINTEAFF. V is TRBV18 and J is TRBJ1-1; 7 bases map to TRBD1. V lost 9 bases to trimming and J lost 2 bases; unmatched junction nucleotides: 9. Looked up from germline, CDR1 is KGHSH and CDR2 is LQKENI. The CDR3 has 14 residues.

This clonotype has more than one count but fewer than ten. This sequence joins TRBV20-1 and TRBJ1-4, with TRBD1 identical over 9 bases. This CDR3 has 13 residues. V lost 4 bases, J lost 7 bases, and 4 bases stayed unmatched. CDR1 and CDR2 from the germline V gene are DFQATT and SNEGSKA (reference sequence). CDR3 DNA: TGCAGTGCTAACAGGGGGCAGGGTGAAAAACTGTTTTTT. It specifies CSANRGQGEKLFF.

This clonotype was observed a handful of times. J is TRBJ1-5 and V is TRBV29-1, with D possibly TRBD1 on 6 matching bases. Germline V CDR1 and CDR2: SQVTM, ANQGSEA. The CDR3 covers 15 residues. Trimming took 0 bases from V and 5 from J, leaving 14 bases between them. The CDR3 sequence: CSVEDTEDSHQPQHF. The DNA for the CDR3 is TGCAGCGTTGAAGATACGGAGGACAGTCATCAGCCCCAGCATTTT.

CDR3 sequence (DNA): TGTGCCTGGAATGGAGGGGGCTACGAGCAGTACTTC. Amino acid sequence: CAWNGGGYEQYF. The gene calls are TRBV30 and TRBJ2-7, with D perhaps matching TRBD1 or TRBD2 (6 bases each). The CDR3 contains 12 residues. V was cut by 4 bases and J by 3 bases, with 10 bases left in between. Per the germline V gene, CDR1 is GTSNPN and CDR2 is SVGIG (reference sequence).

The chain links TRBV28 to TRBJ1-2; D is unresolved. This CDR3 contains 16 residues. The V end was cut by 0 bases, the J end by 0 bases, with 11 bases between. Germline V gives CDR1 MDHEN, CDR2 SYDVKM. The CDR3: CASSLWQVSANYGYTF. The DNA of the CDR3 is TGTGCCAGCAGTTTATGGCAGGTCTCGGCTAACTATGGCTACACCTTC.

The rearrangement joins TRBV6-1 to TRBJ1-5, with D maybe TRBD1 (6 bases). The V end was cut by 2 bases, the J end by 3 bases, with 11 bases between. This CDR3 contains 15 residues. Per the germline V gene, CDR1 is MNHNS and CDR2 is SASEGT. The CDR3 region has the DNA TGTGCCAGCAGTGAAACATGGACAGACAATCAGCCCCAGCATTTT. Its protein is CASSETWTDNQPQHF.